This section outlines one T cell receptor beta chain sequence together with its context. What antigen it recognizes has not been identified. Within one base of it there is no much larger clone, and no base qualities were kept. The entry originates in a study of radiotherapy plus CTLA-4 blockade in lung cancer (dated by TCRdb to the late 2010s). Study-level background: Among the enrolled patients, around 19% had an objective response, and less than 40% reached disease control. On the study overall, not on this receptor specifically: Increased serum interferon-beta after radiation, together with early dynamic changes in blood T cell clones, were reported to be the strongest predictors of response. After treatment with radiotherapy and ipilimumab, TCR clones that originated in tumors expanded in peripheral blood.

In this study, focal radiation therapy paired with CTLA-4 blockade (ipilimumab) was tested in patients who had chemo-refractory metastatic non-small-cell lung cancer. Library preparation used the immunoSEQ multiplex PCR assay. TCRdb limited this immuneACCESS table to in-frame rearrangements with V and J called. A share of clones is missing; checked studies link under half to unresolved V genes, and the rest is unexplained. Here the sample has fewer than 65,000 clones; 84% occur a single time. The ten largest clones represent more than 4.5% of the sample. The CDR3 measures 12 amino acids from cysteine to phenylalanine. The only DNA kept is the CDR3, 36 bases in frame from the first base. V and J lose 0 bases and 10 bases, and a span of 12 bases separates them. Per the germline V gene (reference sequence), GTSNPN is the CDR1 and SVGIG is the CDR2.

The TCR originated in a human donor with non-small cell lung cancer whose response to radiotherapy plus ipilimumab could not be evaluated. Recombination connected TRBV30 to TRBJ2-5; matching of 5 bases hints at TRBD1 as the D gene. Sequencing used peripheral blood, obtained from a patient treated with radiotherapy plus ipilimumab. The CDR3 protein is CAWSVPGPDQYF. The DNA sequence is given as TGTGCCTGGAGTGTACCAGGGCCGGACCAGTACTTC.